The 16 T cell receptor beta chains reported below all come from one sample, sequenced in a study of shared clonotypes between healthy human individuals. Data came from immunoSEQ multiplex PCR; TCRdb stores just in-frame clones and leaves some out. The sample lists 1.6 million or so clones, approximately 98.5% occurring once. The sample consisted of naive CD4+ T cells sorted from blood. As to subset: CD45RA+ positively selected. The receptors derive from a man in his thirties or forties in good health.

The CDR3 DNA sequence: TGTGCCAGTAGTATAGGAGCCGCCCTATCAACGGATACGCAGTATTTT. It is translated as CASSIGAALSTDTQYF. This sequence joins TRBV19 and TRBJ2-3; D call uncertain. This CDR3 has 16 residues. Germline CDR1 reads LNHDA; CDR2 reads SQIVND (reference sequence). V lost 1 base to trimming and J lost 6 bases, with 17 bases between them.

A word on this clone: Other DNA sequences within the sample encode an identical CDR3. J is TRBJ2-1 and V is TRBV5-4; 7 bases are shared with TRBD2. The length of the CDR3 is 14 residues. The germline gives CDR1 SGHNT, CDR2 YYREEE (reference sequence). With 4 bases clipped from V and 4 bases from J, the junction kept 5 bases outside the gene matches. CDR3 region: CASSRGSTYNEQFF. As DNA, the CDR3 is TGTGCCAGCAGCCGCGGGAGTACTTACAATGAGCAGTTCTTC.

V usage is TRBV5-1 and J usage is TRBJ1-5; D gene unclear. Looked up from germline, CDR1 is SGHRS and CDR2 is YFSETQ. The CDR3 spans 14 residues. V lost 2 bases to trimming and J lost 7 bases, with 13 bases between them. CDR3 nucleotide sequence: TGCGCCAGCAGCTTAATGGGGTTCGGGCAGCCCCAGCATTTT. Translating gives CASSLMGFGQPQHF. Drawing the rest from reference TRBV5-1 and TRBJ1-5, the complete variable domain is KAGVTQTPRYLIKTRGQQVTLSCSPISGHRSVSWYQQTPGQGLQFLFEYFSETQRNKGNFPGRFSGRQFSNSRSEMNVSTLELGDSALYLCASSLMGFGQPQHFGDGTRLSIL.

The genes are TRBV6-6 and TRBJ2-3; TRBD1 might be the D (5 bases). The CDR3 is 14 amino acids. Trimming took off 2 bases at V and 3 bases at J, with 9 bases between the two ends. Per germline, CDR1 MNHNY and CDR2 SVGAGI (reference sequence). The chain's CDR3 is CASSYDSITDTQYF. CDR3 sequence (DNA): TGTGCCAGCAGTTACGACAGTATAACAGATACGCAGTATTTT.

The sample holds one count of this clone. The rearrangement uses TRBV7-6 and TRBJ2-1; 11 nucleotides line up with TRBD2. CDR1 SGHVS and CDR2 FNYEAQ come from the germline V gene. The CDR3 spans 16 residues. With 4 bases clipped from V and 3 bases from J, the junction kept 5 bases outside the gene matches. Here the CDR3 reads CASSSLTSGIYNEQFF. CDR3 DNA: TGTGCCAGCAGCTCACTGACTAGCGGGATCTACAATGAGCAGTTCTTC. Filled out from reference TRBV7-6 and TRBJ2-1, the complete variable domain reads GAGVSQSPRYKVTKRGQDVALRCDPISGHVSLYWYRQALGQGPEFLTYFNYEAQQDKSGLPNDRFSAERPEGSISTLTIQRTEQRDSAMYRCASSSLTSGIYNEQFFGPGTRLTVL.

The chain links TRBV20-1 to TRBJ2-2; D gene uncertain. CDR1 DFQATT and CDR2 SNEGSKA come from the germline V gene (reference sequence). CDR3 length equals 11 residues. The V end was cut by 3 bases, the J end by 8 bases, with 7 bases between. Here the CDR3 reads CSARRIGELFF. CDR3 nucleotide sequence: TGCAGTGCTAGGAGGATTGGGGAGCTGTTTTTT.

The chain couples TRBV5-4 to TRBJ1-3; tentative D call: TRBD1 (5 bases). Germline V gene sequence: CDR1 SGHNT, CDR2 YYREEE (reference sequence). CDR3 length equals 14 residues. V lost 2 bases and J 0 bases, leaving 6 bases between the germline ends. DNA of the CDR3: TGTGCCAGCAGCTTCGGGGGCTCTGGAAACACCATATATTTT. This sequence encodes CASSFGGSGNTIYF.

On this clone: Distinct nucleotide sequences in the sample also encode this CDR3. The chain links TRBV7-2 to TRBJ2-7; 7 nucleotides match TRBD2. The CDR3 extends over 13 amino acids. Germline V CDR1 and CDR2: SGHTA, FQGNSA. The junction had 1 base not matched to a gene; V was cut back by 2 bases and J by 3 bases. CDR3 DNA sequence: TGTGCCAGCAGCTTACGCGGGAGCTACGAGCAGTACTTC. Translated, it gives CASSLRGSYEQYF.

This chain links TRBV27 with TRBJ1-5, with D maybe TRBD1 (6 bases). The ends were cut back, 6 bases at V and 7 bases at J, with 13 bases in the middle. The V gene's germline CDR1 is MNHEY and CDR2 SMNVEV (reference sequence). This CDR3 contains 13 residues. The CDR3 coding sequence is TGTGCCAGCAGCCTACAGGGCTGGCAGCCCCAGCATTTT. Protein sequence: CASSLQGWQPQHF.

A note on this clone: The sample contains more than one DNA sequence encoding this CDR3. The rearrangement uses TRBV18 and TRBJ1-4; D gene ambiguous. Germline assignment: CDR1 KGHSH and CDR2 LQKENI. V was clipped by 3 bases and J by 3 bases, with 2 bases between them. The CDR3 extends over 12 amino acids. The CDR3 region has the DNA TGTGCCAGCTCACCGTCTAATGAAAAACTGTTTTTT. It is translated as CASSPSNEKLFF.

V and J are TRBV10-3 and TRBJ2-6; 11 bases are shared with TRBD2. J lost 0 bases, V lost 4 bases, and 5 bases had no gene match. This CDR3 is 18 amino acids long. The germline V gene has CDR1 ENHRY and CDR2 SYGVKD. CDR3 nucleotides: TGTGCCATCAGTGCGGCTAGCGGGAGGATCTCTGGGGCCAACGTCCTGACTTTC. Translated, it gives CAISAASGRISGANVLTF.

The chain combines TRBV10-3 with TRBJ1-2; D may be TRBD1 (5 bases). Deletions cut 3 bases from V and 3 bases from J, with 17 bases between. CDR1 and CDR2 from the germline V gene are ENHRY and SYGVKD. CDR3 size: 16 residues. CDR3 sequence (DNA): TGTGCCATCAGTGATTCACCGGGACGGGCAGACTATGGCTACACCTTC. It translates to CAISDSPGRADYGYTF.

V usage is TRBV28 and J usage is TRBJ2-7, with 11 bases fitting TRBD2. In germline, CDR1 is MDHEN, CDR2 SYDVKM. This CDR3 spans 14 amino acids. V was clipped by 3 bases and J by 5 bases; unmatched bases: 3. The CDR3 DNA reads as TGTGCCAGCAGTTTTTTAGCGGGAGGGAACGAGCAGTACTTC. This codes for CASSFLAGGNEQYF.

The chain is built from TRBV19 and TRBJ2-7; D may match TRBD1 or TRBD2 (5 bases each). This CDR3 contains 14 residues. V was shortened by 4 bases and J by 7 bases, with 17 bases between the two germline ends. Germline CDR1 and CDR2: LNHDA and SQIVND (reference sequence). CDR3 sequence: CASSTLMRGVEQYF. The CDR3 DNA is TGTGCCAGTAGTACCCTTATGAGGGGAGTGGAGCAGTACTTC.

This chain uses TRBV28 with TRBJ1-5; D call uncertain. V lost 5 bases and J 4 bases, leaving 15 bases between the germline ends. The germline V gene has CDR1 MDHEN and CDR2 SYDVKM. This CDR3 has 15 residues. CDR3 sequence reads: CASSPVRHRNQPQHF. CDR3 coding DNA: TGTGCCAGCAGTCCCGTCCGACACCGAAATCAGCCCCAGCATTTT.

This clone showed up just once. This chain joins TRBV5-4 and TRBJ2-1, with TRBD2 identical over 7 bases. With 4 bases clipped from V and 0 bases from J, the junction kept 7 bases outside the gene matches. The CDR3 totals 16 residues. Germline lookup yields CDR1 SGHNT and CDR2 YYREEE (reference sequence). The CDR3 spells CASSPGRVSSYNEQFF. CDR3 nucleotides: TGTGCCAGCAGCCCGGGGAGGGTGAGCTCCTACAATGAGCAGTTCTTC.